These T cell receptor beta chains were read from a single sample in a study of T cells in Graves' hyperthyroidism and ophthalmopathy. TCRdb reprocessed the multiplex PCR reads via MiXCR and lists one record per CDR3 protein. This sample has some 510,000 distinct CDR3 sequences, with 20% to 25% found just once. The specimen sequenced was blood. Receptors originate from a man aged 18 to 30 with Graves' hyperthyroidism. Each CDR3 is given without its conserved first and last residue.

ASSEGGLPYEQY	TRBJ2-7	TRBV6-1
ASSERQGRQETQY	TRBJ2-5	TRBV6-1
ASSRGRGVETQY	TRBJ2-5	TRBV3-1
ATKATGGTEAF	TRBJ1-1	TRBV19
ASSSGQDLSYEQY	TRBJ2-7	TRBV6-5
ASSLAGGLRETQY	TRBJ2-5	TRBV28
ASTLTGREQY	TRBJ2-7	TRBV28
ASSLGDRANTEAF	TRBJ1-1	TRBV12-3/TRBV12-4
ASSQTGASGYETQY	TRBJ2-5	TRBV7-3
ASSTTGSAGELF	TRBJ2-2	TRBV19
AISESSRLVFGANVLT	TRBJ2-6	TRBV10-3
ASILLGTTQETQY	TRBJ2-5	TRBV5-1
ASSLYGTSGQETQY	TRBJ2-5	TRBV5-1
ASRLETGGSWLGKNIQY	TRBJ2-4	TRBV4-1
AITKGMLEGYT	TRBJ1-2	TRBV10-3
ASTRGQGGTEAF	TRBJ1-1	TRBV6-1
ASSAPAGAGDYGYT	TRBJ1-2	TRBV12-3/TRBV12-4
ASGRTEYYEQY	TRBJ2-7	TRBV6-2/TRBV6-3
ASSYWWREIPYEQY	TRBJ2-7	TRBV6-5
ASSPQWNTGELF	TRBJ2-2	TRBV11-3
ASSPDGTWRDTEAF	TRBJ1-1	TRBV4-1
ASSLNPGVGTEAF	TRBJ1-1	TRBV27
ASSFGQGYGYT	TRBJ1-2	TRBV6-2/TRBV6-3
ASSPGGDWGYS	TRBJ1-2	TRBV7-9
AEGDSPYEQY	TRBJ2-7	TRBV6-1
ASSLGRFGGEYQETQY	TRBJ2-5	TRBV13
SATGGGGYEQY	TRBJ2-7	TRBV20-1
ASSFETMNTEAF	TRBJ1-1	TRBV12-3/TRBV12-4
ASSLTGGPGSEQH	TRBJ2-7	TRBV27
SARPPYQETQY	TRBJ2-5	TRBV20-1
ASSLGGGGREETQY	TRBJ2-5	TRBV27
SASDRSYEQY	TRBJ2-7	TRBV20-1
ASSERKGGETQY	TRBJ2-5	TRBV2
ASSGVRTGGTEAF	TRBJ1-1	TRBV6-1
ASSQSRGETQY	TRBJ2-5	TRBV27
ASFPGGHYGYT	TRBJ1-2	TRBV6-2/TRBV6-3
ASSDSGLFLGETQY	TRBJ2-5	TRBV6-1
ASSLGQNTGDQY	TRBJ2-7	TRBV4-1